Listed below are T cell receptor beta chains from one sample, sequenced in a study of blood T cell repertoires in COVID-19. Produced via immunoSEQ multiplex PCR; TCRdb's table is partial and in-frame only. The sample has about 270,000 clones; roughly 79% are singletons. What was sequenced was peripheral blood. The receptors derive from a woman aged 60 to 75 with active or convalescent COVID-19. CDR3s include the opening cysteine and the closing phenylalanine or tryptophan. D genes are given only for firm matches. The size field is filled for only some rows; it gives once, few, many or a size class.

j_call | cdr3_length | clone_size | v_call | d_call | cdr3_nt | cdr3_aa
TRBJ2-4 | 16 | NA | TRBV2 | TRBD2 | TGTGCCAGCGCCCCGCGGGGAGGGAGAGATTGGAACATTCAGTACTTC | CASAPRGGRDWNIQYF
TRBJ1-1 | 14 | NA | TRBV18 | TRBD1 | TGTGCCAGCTCACCACGACAGGGGGATGCTGAAGCTTTCTTT | CASSPRQGDAEAFF
TRBJ1-1 | 16 | NA | TRBV13 | TRBD1 | TGTGCCAGCAGCCCGGGACAGGGGCGCCGGAACACTGAAGCTTTCTTT | CASSPGQGRRNTEAFF
TRBJ2-3 | 15 | NA | TRBV4-1 | NA | TGCGCCAGCAGCCAGTCCGGGACTCTTAAAGATACGCAGTATTTT | CASSQSGTLKDTQYF
TRBJ1-2 | 13 | NA | TRBV10-3 | NA | TGTGCCATCAGTGAGTCTCAGGGGATGGGCTACACCTTC | CAISESQGMGYTF
TRBJ2-7 | 15 | NA | TRBV5-1 | TRBD2 | TGCGCCAGCAGCACTTTTAGCGGGGGGGATGTCGAGCAGTACTTC | CASSTFSGGDVEQYF
TRBJ1-3 | 16 | few | TRBV7-9 | TRBD1 | TGTGCCAGCATCCTGCCAGGGACAGGGGCTGGAAACACCATATATTTT | CASILPGTGAGNTIYF
TRBJ2-7 | 16 | NA | TRBV5-8 | NA | TGTGCCAGCACCCTCGGGTGGCGGGGCTTCTCCTACGAGCAGTACTTC | CASTLGWRGFSYEQYF
TRBJ1-1 | 12 | NA | TRBV29-1 | TRBD1 | TGCAGCGTTTACAGGGGATACACTGAAGCTTTCTTT | CSVYRGYTEAFF
TRBJ2-7 | 15 | NA | TRBV7-2 | TRBD1 | TGTGCCAGCAGCGCACTCACAGGGGGCCAATACGAGCAGTACTTC | CASSALTGGQYEQYF
TRBJ2-1 | 15 | NA | TRBV6-4 | TRBD2 | TGTGCCAGCAGTGAACTAGCGGGTGGCTACAATGAGCAGTTCTTC | CASSELAGGYNEQFF
TRBJ1-5 | 17 | NA | TRBV11-3 | TRBD1 | TGTGCCAGCAGCTCACCTCCGGGACAGGGCTGCAATCAGCCCCAGCATTTT | CASSSPPGQGCNQPQHF
TRBJ1-1 | 14 | once | TRBV6-5 | NA | TGTGCCAGCAGCCACGGGGGGGCGGTGGCTGAAGCTTTCTTT | CASSHGGAVAEAFF
TRBJ2-3 | 16 | NA | TRBV4-3 | TRBD2 | TGCGCCAGCAGCCAAGATCTAGCGGGGGGCTCAGATACGCAGTATTTT | CASSQDLAGGSDTQYF
TRBJ1-5 | 18 | NA | TRBV6-4 | NA | TGTGCCAGCAGTGACCCGGTGTACAGACATCATAGCAATCAGCCCCAGCATTTT | CASSDPVYRHHSNQPQHF
TRBJ1-1 | 13 | NA | TRBV19 | TRBD1 | TGTGCCAGTAGTGAGGACAGGGCAACTGAAGCTTTCTTT | CASSEDRATEAFF
TRBJ2-1 | 16 | NA | TRBV28 | TRBD2 | TGTGCCAGCAGGCCTAATGGACTAGCGGGCAGGACTGAGCAGTTCTTC | CASRPNGLAGRTEQFF
TRBJ2-1 | 17 | NA | TRBV4-1 | TRBD2 | TGCGCCAGCAGCCAAGGGGGAGGGACTAGCGCTCACAATGAGCAGTTCTTC | CASSQGGGTSAHNEQFF
TRBJ2-7 | 13 | NA | TRBV7-8 | TRBD2 | TGTGCCAGCAGCTCGGGACTATCCTACGAGCAGTACTTC | CASSSGLSYEQYF
TRBJ2-1 | 18 | NA | TRBV2 | TRBD1 | TGTGCCAGCAGTGATGGGACAGGGATCCCCCTGGCTTACAATGAGCAGTTCTTC | CASSDGTGIPLAYNEQFF
TRBJ1-2 | 16 | once | TRBV4-2 | NA | TGTGCCAGCAGCCAAGCGGGGGGGGCTTCCTGGGGTGGCTACACCTTC | CASSQAGGASWGGYTF
TRBJ2-7 | 15 | NA | TRBV7-2 | NA | TGTGCCAGCAGCCCCGCTAGCGCCAGCTCCTACGAGCAGTACTTC | CASSPASASSYEQYF
TRBJ1-4 | 16 | once | TRBV19 | NA | TGTGCCAGTAGTACTATCCCCTTCCCTGCCAGGGAAAAACTGTTTTTT | CASSTIPFPAREKLFF
TRBJ2-5 | 16 | few | TRBV13 | TRBD2 | TGTGCCAGCAGCACCCATCTAGCGGGGAGACAAGAGACCCAGTACTTC | CASSTHLAGRQETQYF
TRBJ1-2 | 14 | NA | TRBV6-1 | NA | TGTGCCAGCAGTGAGCGGACAGCCGACTATGGCTACACCTTC | CASSERTADYGYTF
TRBJ1-1 | 14 | NA | TRBV6-5 | NA | TGTGCCAGCAGCTTTCAGACAGCTAACACTGAAGCTTTCTTT | CASSFQTANTEAFF
TRBJ1-2 | 15 | NA | TRBV6-1 | NA | TGTGCCAGCAGTGAAGCGCAGGTGTACTTCTATGGCTACACCTTC | CASSEAQVYFYGYTF
TRBJ2-3 | 14 | NA | TRBV5-4 | TRBD1 | TGTGCCAGCAGCACTGTGAAGGGGGCGAATACGCAGTATTTT | CASSTVKGANTQYF
TRBJ1-3 | 12 | NA | TRBV7-9 | NA | TGTGCCAGCAGCCTCGGGGGAAACACCATATATTTT | CASSLGGNTIYF
TRBJ1-3 | 14 | NA | TRBV30 | NA | TGTGCCTGGAGTTCGGGGTTCTCTGGAAACACCATATATTTT | CAWSSGFSGNTIYF
TRBJ2-5 | 13 | NA | TRBV7-3 | NA | TGTGCCAGCAGCTTTAGGGGCGGCGAGACCCAGTACTTC | CASSFRGGETQYF
TRBJ1-1 | 13 | NA | TRBV27 | NA | TGTGCCAGCAAGCTTACAGGGCTCACTGAAGCTTTCTTT | CASKLTGLTEAFF
TRBJ2-5 | 13 | NA | TRBV4-2 | NA | TGTGCCAGCAGCCAAGGTCTAGAAGAGACCCAGTACTTC | CASSQGLEETQYF
TRBJ1-2 | 15 | NA | TRBV9 | TRBD1 | TGTGCCAGCAGCTCCCGAGGGGGCAGGAACTATGGCTACACCTTC | CASSSRGGRNYGYTF
TRBJ2-7 | 17 | once | TRBV24-1 | NA | TGTGCCACCAGTGAAGGACTCCAAACCTTGCGGGGATACGAGCAGTACTTC | CATSEGLQTLRGYEQYF
TRBJ2-1 | 15 | NA | TRBV19 | TRBD2 | TGTGCCAGTAGTAGTAGCGGGGGGACCTACAATGAGCAGTTCTTC | CASSSSGGTYNEQFF
TRBJ2-6 | 17 | NA | TRBV19 | NA | TGTGCCAGTAAAGGACAGTTTTTTCCCTCTGGGGCCAACGTCCTGACTTTC | CASKGQFFPSGANVLTF
TRBJ2-1 | 14 | once | TRBV7-9 | NA | TGTGCCAGCAGCCCGCCAAGTAGTCCGGATGAGCAGTTCTTC | CASSPPSSPDEQFF
TRBJ2-7 | 16 | many | TRBV5-1 | NA | TGCGCCAGCAGCTTGGCCTATGATACAGGCTTCTACGAGCAGTACTTC | CASSLAYDTGFYEQYF
TRBJ2-3 | 17 | NA | TRBV9 | TRBD2 | TGTGCCAGCAGCGTAGCTTTCGCGGGGGGGCCAGAAGATACGCAGTATTTT | CASSVAFAGGPEDTQYF
TRBJ2-1 | 13 | NA | TRBV24-1 | TRBD1 | TGTGCCACCAGTGAGACAGGGTACAATGAGCAGTTCTTC | CATSETGYNEQFF
TRBJ2-3 | 16 | NA | TRBV6-6 | TRBD1 | TGTGCCAGCAGTTACGGCGGACAGGGGTTGGCGGATACGCAGTATTTT | CASSYGGQGLADTQYF
TRBJ2-7 | 15 | NA | TRBV4-1 | NA | TGCGCCAGCAGCCAAGCCGAGGCCAGTCCCTACGAGCAGTACTTC | CASSQAEASPYEQYF
TRBJ2-1 | 15 | NA | TRBV2 | TRBD2 | TGTGCCAGCAGGGAGGGACTAGTATTCGGCAATGAGCAGTTCTTC | CASREGLVFGNEQFF
TRBJ2-3 | 17 | NA | TRBV19 | TRBD2 | TGTGCCAGTAGTCCCGGTAGGCAGCGGGGGTTCACAGATACGCAGTATTTT | CASSPGRQRGFTDTQYF